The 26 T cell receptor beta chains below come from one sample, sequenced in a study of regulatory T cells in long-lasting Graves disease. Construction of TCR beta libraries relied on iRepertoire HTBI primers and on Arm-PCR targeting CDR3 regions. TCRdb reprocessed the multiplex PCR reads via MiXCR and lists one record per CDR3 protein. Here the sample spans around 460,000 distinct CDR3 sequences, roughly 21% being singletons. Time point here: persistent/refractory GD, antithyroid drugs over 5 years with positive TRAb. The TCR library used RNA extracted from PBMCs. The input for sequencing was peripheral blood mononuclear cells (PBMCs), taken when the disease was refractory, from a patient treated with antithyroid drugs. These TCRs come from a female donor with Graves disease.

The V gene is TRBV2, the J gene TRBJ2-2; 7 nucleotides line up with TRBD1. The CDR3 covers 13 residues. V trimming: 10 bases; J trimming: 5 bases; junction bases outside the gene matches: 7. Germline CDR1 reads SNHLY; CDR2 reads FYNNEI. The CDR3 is CATGTVGTGELFF. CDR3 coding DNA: TGTGCCACCGGGACAGTCGGTACCGGGGAGCTGTTTTTT. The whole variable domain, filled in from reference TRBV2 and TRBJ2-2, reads EPEVTQTPSHQVTQMGQEVILRCVPISNHLYFYWYRQILGQKVEFLVSFYNNEISEKSEIFDDQFSVERPDGSNFTLKIRSTKLEDSAMYFCATGTVGTGELFFGEGSRLTVL.

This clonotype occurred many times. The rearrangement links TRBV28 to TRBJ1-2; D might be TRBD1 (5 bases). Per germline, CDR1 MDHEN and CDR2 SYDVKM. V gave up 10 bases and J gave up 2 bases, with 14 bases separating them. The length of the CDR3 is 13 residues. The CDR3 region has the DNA TGTGCCACTTGGGCAGGGTACAACTATGGCTACACCTTC. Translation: CATWAGYNYGYTF.

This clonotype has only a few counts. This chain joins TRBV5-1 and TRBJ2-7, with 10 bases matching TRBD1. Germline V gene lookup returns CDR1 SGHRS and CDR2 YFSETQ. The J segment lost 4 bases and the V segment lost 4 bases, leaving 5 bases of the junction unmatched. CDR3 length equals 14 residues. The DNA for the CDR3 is TGCGCCAGCAGCGCCTGGGACAGGGGTTACGAGCAGTACTTC. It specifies CASSAWDRGYEQYF.

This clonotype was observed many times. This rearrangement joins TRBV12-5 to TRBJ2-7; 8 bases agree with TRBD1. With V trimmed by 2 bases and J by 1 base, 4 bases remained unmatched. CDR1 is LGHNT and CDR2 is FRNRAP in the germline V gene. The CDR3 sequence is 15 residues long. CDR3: CASGLQQGGSYEQYF. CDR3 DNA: TGTGCTAGTGGTTTGCAACAGGGGGGATCCTACGAGCAGTACTTC.

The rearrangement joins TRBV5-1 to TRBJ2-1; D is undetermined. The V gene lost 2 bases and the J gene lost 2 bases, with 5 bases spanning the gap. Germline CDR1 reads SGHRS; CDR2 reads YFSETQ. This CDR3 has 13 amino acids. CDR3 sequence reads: CASSFGTYNEQFF. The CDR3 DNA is TGCGCCAGCAGCTTCGGTACCTACAATGAGCAGTTCTTC.

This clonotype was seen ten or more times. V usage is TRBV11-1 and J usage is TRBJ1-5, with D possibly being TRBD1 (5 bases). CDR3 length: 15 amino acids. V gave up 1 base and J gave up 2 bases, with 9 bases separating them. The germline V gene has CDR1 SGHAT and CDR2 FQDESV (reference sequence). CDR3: CASSLGRGGNQPQHF. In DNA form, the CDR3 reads TGTGCCAGCAGCTTAGGTCGGGGCGGCAATCAGCCCCAGCATTTT.

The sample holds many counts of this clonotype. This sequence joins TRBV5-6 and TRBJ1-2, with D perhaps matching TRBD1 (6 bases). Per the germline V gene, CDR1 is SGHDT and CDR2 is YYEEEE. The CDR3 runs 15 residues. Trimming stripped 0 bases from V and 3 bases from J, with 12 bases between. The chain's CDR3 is CASSLASSGDYGYTF. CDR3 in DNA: TGTGCCAGCAGCTTGGCTTCGTCAGGGGACTATGGCTACACCTTC.

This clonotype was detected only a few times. The CDR3 bases are TGTGCCAGCAGCCAAGATTGGTGGTTGAACACCGGGGAGCTGTTTTTT. This gives the protein CASSQDWWLNTGELFF. The rearrangement joins TRBV3-1 to TRBJ2-2; D is ambiguous. CDR3 length: 16 residues. Germline V CDR1 and CDR2: LGHDT, YNNKEL (reference sequence). V was trimmed by 0 bases and J by 1 base, leaving 9 bases between them.

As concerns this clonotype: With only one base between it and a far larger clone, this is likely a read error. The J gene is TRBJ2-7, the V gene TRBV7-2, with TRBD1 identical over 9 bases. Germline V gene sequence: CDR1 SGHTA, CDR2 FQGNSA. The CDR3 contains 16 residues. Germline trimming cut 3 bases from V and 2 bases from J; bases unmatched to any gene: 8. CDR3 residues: CASSLTGTGPPYEQYF. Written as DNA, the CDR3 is TGTGCCAGCAGCTTGACTGGGACAGGGCCACCCTACGAGCAGTACTTC.

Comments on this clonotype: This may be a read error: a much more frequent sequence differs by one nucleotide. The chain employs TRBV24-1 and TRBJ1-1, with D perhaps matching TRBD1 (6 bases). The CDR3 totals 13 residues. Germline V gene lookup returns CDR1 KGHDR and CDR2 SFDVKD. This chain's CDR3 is CTTSDGTPAEAFF. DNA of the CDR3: TGTACCACCAGTGATGGGACACCAGCTGAAGCTTTCTTT.

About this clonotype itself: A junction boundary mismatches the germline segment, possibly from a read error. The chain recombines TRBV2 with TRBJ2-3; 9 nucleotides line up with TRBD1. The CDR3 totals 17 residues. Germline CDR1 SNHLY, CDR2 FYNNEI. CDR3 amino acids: CASSEDRQGDSTDTQYF. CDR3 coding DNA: TGTGCCAGCAGCGAAGACCGACAGGGGGATAGCACAGATACGCAGTATTTT.

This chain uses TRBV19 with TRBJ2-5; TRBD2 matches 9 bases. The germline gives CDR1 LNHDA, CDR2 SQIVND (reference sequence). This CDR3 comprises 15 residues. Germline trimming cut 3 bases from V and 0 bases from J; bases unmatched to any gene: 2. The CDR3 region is CASSIRLADQETQYF. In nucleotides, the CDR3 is TGTGCCAGTAGTATTAGACTAGCGGACCAAGAGACCCAGTACTTC.

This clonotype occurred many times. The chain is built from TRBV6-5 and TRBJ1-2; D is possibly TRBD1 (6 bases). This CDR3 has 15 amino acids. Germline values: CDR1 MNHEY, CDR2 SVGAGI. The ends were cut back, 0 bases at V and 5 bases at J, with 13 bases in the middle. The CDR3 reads CASSYSRTAVYGYTF. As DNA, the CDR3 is TGTGCCAGCAGTTACTCGAGGACAGCGGTGTATGGCTACACCTTC.

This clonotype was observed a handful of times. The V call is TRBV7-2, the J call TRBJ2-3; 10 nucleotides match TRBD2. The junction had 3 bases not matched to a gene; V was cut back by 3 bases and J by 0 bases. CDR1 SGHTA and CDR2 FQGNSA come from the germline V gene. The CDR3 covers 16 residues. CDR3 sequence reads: CASSFIAGGSTDTQYF. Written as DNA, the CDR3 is TGTGCCAGCAGCTTCATAGCGGGAGGAAGCACAGATACGCAGTATTTT.

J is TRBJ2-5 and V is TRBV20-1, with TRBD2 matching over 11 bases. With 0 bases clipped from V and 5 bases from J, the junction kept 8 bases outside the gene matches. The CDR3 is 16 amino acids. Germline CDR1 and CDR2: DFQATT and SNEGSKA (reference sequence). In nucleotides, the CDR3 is TGCAGTGCTAGAGATAGCGGGAGGGCCGGGACGGAGACCCAGTACTTC. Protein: CSARDSGRAGTETQYF.

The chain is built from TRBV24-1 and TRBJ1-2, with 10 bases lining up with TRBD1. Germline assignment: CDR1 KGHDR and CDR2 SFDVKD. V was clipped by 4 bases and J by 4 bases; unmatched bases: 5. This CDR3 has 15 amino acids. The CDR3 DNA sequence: TGTGCCACCAGTGAAACGGGACAGGGGAGCTATGGCTACACCTTC. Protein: CATSETGQGSYGYTF.

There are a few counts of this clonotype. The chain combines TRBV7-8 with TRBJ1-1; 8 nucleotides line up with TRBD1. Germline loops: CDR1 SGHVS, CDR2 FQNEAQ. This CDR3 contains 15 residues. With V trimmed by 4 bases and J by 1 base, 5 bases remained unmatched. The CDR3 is CASSSRGQGNTEAFF. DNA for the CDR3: TGTGCCAGCAGCTCCAGGGGGCAGGGGAACACTGAAGCTTTCTTT.

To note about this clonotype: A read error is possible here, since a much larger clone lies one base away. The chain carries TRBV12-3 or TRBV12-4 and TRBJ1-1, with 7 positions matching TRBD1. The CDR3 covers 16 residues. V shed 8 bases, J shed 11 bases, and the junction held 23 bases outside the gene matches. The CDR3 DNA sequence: TGTGCCAGCGGGGAACTTACAGGGGTGGGGACACTGAACGCTTTCTTT. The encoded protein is CASGELTGVGTLNAFF.

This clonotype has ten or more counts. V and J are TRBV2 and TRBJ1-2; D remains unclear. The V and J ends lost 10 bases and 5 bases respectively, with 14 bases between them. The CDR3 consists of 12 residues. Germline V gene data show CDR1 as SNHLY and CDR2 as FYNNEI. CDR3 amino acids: CATSEDGYGYTF. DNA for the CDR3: TGTGCCACCTCCGAGGATGGGTATGGCTACACCTTC.

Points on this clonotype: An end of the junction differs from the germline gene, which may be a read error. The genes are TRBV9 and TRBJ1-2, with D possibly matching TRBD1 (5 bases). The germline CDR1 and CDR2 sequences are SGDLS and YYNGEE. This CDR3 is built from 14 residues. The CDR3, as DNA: TGCGCCAGCAGTCGTGGGCAGGGCTCCTATGGCTACACCTTC. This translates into CASSRGQGSYGYTF.

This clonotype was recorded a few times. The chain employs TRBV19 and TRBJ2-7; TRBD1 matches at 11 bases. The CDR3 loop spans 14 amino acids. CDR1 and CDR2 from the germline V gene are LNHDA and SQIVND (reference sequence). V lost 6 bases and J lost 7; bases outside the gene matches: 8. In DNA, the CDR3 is TGTGCCAGTAGCCCTCTGGGGGACAGGGGGGAGCAGTACTTC. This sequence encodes CASSPLGDRGEQYF.

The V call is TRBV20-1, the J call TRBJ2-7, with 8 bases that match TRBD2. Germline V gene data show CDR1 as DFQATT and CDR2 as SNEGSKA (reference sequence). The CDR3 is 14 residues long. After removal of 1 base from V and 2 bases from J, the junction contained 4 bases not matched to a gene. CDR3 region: CSARAGGAPYEQYF. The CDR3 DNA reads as TGCAGTGCTAGAGCCGGGGGGGCACCCTACGAGCAGTACTTC.

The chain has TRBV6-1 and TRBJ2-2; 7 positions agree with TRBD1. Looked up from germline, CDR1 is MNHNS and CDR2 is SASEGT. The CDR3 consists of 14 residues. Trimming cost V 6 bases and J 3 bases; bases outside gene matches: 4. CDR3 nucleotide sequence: TGTGCCAGCAGGGGACAGCTCGACACCGGGGAGCTGTTTTTT. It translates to CASRGQLDTGELFF.

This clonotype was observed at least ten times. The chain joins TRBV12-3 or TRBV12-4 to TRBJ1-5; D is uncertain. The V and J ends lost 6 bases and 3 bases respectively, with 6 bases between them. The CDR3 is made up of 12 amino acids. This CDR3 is CASSSTNQPQHF. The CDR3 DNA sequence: TGTGCCAGCAGCTCGACCAATCAGCCCCAGCATTTT.

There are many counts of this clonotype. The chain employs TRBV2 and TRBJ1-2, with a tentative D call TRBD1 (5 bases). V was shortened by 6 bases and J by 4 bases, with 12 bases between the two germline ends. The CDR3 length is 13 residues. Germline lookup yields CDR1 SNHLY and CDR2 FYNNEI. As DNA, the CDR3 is TGTGCCAGCAGGGGGACGGATCTCTATGGCTACACCTTC. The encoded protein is CASRGTDLYGYTF.

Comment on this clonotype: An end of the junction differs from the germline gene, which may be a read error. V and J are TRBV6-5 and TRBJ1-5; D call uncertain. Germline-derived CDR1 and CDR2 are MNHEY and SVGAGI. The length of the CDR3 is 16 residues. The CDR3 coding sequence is TGTGCCAGCAGTCACTCGCTCGACCCTAGCAATCAGCCCCAGCATTTT. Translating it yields CASSHSLDPSNQPQHF.